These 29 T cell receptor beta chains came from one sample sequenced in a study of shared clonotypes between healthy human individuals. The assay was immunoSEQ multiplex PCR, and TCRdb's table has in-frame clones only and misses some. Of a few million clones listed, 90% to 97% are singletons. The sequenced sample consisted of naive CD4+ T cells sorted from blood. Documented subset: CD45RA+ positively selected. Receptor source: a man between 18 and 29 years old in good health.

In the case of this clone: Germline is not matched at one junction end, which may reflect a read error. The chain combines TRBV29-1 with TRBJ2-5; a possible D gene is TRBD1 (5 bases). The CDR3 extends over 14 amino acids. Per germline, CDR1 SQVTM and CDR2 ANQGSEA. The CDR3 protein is CSVEDSLSIKTQYF. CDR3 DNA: TGCAGCGTCGAAGACAGCCTCTCCATCAAGACCCAGTACTTC.

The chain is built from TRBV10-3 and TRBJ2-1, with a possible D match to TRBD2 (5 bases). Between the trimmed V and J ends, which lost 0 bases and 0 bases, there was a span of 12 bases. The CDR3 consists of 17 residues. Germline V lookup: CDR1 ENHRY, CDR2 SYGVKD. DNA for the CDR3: TGTGCCATCAGTGAGTCAGTAGCGCGAAGCTCCTACAATGAGCAGTTCTTC. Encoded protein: CAISESVARSSYNEQFF.

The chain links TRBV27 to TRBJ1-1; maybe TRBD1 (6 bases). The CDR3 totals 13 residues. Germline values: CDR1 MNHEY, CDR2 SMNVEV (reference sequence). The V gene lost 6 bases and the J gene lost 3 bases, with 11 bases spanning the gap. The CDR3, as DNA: TGTGCCAGCAGGCTCAGGGGATACACTGAAGCTTTCTTT. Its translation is CASRLRGYTEAFF.

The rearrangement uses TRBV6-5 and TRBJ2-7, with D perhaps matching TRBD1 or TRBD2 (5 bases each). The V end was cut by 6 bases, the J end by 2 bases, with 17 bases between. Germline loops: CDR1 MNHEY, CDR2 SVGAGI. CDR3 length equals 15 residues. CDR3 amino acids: CASRMGDTPTYEQYF. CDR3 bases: TGTGCCAGCAGGATGGGGGATACCCCCACCTACGAGCAGTACTTC.

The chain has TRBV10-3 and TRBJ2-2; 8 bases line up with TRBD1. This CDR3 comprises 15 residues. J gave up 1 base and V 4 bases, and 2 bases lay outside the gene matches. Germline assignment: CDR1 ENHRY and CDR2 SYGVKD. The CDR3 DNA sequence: TGTGCCATCAGTGGCGGACAGGGGAACACCGGGGAGCTGTTTTTT. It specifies CAISGGQGNTGELFF.

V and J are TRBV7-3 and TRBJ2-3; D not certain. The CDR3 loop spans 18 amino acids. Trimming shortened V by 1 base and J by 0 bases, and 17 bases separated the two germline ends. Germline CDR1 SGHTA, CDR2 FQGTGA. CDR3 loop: CASSLKGPRPESTDTQYF. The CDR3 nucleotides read TGTGCCAGCAGCTTAAAAGGCCCCAGGCCAGAGAGCACAGATACGCAGTATTTT.

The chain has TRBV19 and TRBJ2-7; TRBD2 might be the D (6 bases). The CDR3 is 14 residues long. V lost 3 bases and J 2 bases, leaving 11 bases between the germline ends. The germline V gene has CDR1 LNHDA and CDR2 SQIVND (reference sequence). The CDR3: CASSIRREPYEQYF. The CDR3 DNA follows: TGTGCCAGTAGTATTAGGCGGGAACCCTACGAGCAGTACTTC. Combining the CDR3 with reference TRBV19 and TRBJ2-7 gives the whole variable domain DGGITQSPKYLFRKEGQNVTLSCEQNLNHDAMYWYRQDPGQGLRLIYYSQIVNDFQKGDIAEGYSVSREKKESFPLTVTSAQKNPTAFYLCASSIRREPYEQYFGPGTRLTVT.

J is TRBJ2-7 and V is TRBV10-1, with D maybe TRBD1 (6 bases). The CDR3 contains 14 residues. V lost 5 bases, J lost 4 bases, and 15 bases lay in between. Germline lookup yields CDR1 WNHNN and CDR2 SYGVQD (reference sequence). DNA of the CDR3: TGCGCCAGCAGTCAGGGGTTTGGGGAATACGAGCAGTACTTC. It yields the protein CASSQGFGEYEQYF.

The CDR3 DNA is TGTGCCAGCCATACTCGGCACGCTGAAGCTTTCTTT. This gives the protein CASHTRHAEAFF. This chain links TRBV6-5 with TRBJ1-1; the D is unclear. CDR1 MNHEY and CDR2 SVGAGI come from the germline V gene. With 8 bases removed from V and 6 bases from J, the gap between germline ends came to 13 bases. This CDR3 comprises 12 residues.

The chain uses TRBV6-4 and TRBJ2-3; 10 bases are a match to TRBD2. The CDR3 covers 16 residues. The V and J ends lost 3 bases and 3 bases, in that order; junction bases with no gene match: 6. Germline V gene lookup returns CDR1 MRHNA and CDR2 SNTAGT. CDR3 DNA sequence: TGTGCCAGCAGTGAAAGAGCGGGGGGGCCGACAGATACGCAGTATTTT. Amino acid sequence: CASSERAGGPTDTQYF.

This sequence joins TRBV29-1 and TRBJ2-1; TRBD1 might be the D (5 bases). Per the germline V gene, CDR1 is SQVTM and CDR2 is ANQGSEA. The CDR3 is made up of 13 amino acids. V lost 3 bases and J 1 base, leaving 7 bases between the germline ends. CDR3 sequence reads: CSVDRQSYNEQFF. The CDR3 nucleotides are TGCAGCGTTGACCGACAGTCCTACAATGAGCAGTTCTTC.

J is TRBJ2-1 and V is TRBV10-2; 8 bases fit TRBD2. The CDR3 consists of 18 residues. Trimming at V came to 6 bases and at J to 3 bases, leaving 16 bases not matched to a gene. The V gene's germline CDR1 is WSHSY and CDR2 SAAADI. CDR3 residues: CASRNRPMGRGDYNEQFF. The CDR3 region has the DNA TGCGCCAGCAGGAACCGCCCAATGGGGCGGGGGGACTACAATGAGCAGTTCTTC.

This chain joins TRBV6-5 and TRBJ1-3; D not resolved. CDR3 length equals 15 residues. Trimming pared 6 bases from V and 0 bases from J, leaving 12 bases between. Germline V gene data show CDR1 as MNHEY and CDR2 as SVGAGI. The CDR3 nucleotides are TGTGCCAGCAGCCCGCTGATTAGCTCTGGAAACACCATATATTTT. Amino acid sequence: CASSPLISSGNTIYF.

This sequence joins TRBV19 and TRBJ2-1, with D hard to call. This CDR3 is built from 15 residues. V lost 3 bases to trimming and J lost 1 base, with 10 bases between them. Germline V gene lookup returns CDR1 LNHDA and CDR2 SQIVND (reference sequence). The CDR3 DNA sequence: TGTGCCAGTAGTATGCACAGAGATTCCTACAATGAGCAGTTCTTC. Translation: CASSMHRDSYNEQFF.

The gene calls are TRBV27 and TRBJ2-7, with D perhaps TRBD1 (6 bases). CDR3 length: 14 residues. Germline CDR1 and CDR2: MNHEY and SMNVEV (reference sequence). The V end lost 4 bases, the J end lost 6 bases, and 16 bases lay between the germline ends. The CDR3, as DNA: TGTGCCAGCAGTTCCCCCCCCCGAGGGGGCGAGCAGTACTTC. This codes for CASSSPPRGGEQYF.

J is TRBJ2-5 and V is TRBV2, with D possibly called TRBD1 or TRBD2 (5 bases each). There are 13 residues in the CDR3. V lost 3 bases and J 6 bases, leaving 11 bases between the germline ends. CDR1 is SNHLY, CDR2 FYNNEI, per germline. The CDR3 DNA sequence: TGTGCCAGCAGTGAGGGGGACCGACAGACCCAGTACTTC. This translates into CASSEGDRQTQYF.

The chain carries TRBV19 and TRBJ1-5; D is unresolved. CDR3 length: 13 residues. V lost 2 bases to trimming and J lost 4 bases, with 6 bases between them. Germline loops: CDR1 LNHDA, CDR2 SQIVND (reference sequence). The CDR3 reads CASSIQQNQPQHF. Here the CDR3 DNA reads TGTGCCAGTAGTATACAACAGAATCAGCCCCAGCATTTT.

CDR3 region: CASSFSTANTGELFF. In DNA, the CDR3 is TGCGCCAGCAGCTTTTCGACAGCAAACACCGGGGAGCTGTTTTTT. The chain links TRBV5-1 to TRBJ2-2; D is perhaps TRBD1 (5 bases). V was clipped by 2 bases and J by 2 bases, with 10 bases between them. CDR3 length equals 15 residues. Germline CDR1 and CDR2: SGHRS and YFSETQ.

CDR3 sequence reads: CSFRDNEQFF. The CDR3 region has the DNA TGCAGCTTCCGGGACAATGAGCAGTTCTTC. V is TRBV29-1 and J is TRBJ2-1, with D unclear. This CDR3 has 10 residues. With 8 bases removed from V and 5 bases from J, the gap between germline ends came to 7 bases. Germline CDR1 reads SQVTM; CDR2 reads ANQGSEA.

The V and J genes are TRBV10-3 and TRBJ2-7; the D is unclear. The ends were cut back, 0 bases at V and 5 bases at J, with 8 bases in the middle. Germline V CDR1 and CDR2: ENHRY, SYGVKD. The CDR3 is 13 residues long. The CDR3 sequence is CAISESNMNEQYF. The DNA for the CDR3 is TGTGCCATCAGTGAGTCGAATATGAACGAGCAGTACTTC.

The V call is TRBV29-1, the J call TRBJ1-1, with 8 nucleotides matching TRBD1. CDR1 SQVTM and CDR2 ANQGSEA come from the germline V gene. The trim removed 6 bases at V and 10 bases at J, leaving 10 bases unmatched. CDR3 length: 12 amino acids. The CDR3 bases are TGCAGCGTCGCTGGACAGGGAGAACGAGCTTTCTTT. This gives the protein CSVAGQGERAFF.

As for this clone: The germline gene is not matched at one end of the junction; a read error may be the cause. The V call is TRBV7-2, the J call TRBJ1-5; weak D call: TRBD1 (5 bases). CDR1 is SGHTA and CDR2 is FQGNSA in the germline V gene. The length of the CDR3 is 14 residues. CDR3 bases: TGTGCCAGCAGCCCGAAAGGGGCGGGCACAACCCACCATTTT. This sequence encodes CASSPKGAGTTHHF.

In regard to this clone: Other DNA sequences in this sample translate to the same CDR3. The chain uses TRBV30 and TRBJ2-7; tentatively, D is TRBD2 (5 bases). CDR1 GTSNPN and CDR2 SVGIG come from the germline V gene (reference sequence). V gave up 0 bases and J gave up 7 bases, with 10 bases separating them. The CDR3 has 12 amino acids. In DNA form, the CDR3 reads TGTGCCTGGAGTGTACTCCCGGGAGAGCAGTACTTC. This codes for CAWSVLPGEQYF.

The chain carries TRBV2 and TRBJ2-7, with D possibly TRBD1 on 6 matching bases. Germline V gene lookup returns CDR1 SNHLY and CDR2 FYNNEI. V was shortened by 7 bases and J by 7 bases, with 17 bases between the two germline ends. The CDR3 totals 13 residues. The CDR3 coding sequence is TGTGCCAGCAATAAAGGAGCCCAGGGGGAGCAGTACTTC. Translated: CASNKGAQGEQYF.

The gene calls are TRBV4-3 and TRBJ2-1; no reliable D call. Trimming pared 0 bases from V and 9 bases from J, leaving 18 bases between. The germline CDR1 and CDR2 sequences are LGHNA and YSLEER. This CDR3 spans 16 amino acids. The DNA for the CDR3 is TGCGCCAGCAGCCAAGATCGATTATTGGAGTGGACTGAGCAGTTCTTC. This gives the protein CASSQDRLLEWTEQFF.

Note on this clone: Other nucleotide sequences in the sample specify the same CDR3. The CDR3 reads CASGNYEQYF. CDR3 nucleotides: TGTGCCAGCGGTAACTACGAGCAGTACTTC. The V gene is TRBV2, the J gene TRBJ2-7; D unresolved. Trimming stripped 8 bases from V and 3 bases from J, with 5 bases between. This CDR3 has 10 amino acids. Per the germline V gene, CDR1 is SNHLY and CDR2 is FYNNEI.

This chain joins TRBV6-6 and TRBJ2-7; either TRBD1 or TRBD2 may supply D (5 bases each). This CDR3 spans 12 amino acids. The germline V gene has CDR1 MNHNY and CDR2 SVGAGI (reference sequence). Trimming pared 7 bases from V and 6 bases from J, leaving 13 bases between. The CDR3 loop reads CASNRDAFEQYF. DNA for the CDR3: TGTGCCAGCAATAGGGACGCCTTCGAGCAGTACTTC.

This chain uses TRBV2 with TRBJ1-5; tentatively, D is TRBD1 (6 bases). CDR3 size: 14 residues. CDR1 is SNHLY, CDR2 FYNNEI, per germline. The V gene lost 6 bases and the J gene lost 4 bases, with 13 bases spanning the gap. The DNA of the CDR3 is TGTGCCAGCAGCTTGGACAGCGTTAATCAGCCCCAGCATTTT. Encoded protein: CASSLDSVNQPQHF.

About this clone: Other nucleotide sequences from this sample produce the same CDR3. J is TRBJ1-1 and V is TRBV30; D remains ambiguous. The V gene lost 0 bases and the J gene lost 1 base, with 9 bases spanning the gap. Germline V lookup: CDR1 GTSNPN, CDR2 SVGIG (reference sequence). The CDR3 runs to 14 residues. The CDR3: CAWSVSPGNTEAFF. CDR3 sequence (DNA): TGTGCCTGGAGTGTATCCCCGGGGAACACTGAAGCTTTCTTT.